This TCR beta chain came from a study of T cells in Graves' hyperthyroidism and ophthalmopathy. Across the study: Peripheral blood collection took place at initial diagnosis, before any treatment.

Amplified regions were TCR beta CDR3 sequences from RNA transcripts. When the TCR CDR3 underwent first-round RT-PCR, the HTBI primer set was used. TCRdb reanalysed the multiplex PCR reads using MiXCR and keeps one entry per CDR3 protein. The sample holds hundreds of thousands of distinct CDR3 sequences, 14% seen once. The J segment lost 5 bases and the V segment lost 4 bases, leaving 14 bases of the junction unmatched. Germline-derived CDR1 and CDR2 are SGDLS and YYNGEE. The CDR3 covers 17 residues. Whole-study results and caveats: In blood, most of the thyroid clonotypes expanded above 0.001 were also present.

This clonotype was observed a few times. Its antigen is undetermined. The rearrangement links TRBV9 to TRBJ2-1, with TRBD2 matching 8 bases. The clonotype was recovered from a woman in her fifties or sixties with Graves' ophthalmopathy. The specimen sequenced was blood. This CDR3 is CASSRSGGGGPHNEQFF. The CDR3 coding sequence is TGTGCCAGCAGCCGATCCGGGGGGGGAGGACCCCACAATGAGCAGTTCTTC.